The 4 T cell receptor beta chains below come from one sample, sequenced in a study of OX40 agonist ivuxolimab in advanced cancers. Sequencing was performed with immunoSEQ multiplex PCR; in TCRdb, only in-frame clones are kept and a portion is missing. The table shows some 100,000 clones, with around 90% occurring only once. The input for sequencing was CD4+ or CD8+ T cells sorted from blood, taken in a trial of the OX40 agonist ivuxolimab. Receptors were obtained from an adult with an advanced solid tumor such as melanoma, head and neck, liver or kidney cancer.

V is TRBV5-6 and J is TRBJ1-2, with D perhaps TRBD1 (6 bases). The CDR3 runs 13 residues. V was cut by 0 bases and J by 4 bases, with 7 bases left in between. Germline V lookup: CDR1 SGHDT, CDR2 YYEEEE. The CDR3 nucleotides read TGTGCCAGCAGCTTGGGGACAGTCTATGGCTACACCTTC. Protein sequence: CASSLGTVYGYTF.

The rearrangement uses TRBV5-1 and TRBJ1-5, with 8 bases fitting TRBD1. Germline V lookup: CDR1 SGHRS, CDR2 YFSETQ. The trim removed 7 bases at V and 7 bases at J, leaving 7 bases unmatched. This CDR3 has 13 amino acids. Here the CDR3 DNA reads TGCGCCAGCTCCGGACAGGGAGGACAGCCCCAGCATTTT. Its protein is CASSGQGGQPQHF.

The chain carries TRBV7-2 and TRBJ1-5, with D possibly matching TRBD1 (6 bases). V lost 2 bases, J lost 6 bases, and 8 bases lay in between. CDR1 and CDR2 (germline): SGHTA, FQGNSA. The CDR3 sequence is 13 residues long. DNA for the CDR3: TGTGCCAGCAGCTTAAGGGGGGGTCAGCCCCAGCATTTT. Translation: CASSLRGGQPQHF.

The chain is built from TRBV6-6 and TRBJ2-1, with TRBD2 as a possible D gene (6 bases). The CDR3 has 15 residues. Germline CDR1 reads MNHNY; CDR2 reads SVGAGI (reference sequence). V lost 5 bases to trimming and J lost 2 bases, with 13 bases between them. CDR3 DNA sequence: TGTGCCAGCAGTGTTTGGGGCGGGACCTACAATGAGCAGTTCTTC. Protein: CASSVWGGTYNEQFF.